This entry concerns a single TCR beta chain. Its antigen is as yet unknown. Documented time point: pre-treatment sample, taken before nivolumab and TIL therapy. The data are from a study of TIL therapy for anti-PD-1-resistant metastatic lung cancer. Study as a whole: Half of patients were current or former smokers. Tumors carried a median 1.5 non-synonymous mutations per megabase.

The CDR3 totals 20 residues. Germline V CDR1 and CDR2: LGHDT, YNNKEL (reference sequence). V lost 3 bases, J lost 2 bases, and 26 bases lay in between. The study's findings and limits: TIL clonotype persistence in blood showed no apparent association with response.

The immunoSEQ assay was v3. Each library reached some 2 million read pairs, or 5-6 million at deep level. TCRdb's table, derived via immunoSEQ multiplex PCR, lists solely in-frame clones and lacks some. The sample carries about 19,000 clones, over 75% recorded once. The rearrangement uses TRBV3-1 (or the pseudogene TRBV3-2) and TRBJ1-3; D possibly corresponds to TRBD1 (6 bases). Material: blood, obtained at baseline. The TCR comes from a person aged 25-79 years with non-small cell lung cancer. CDR3 coding DNA: TGTGCCAGCAGCCATCTCTTCTCTTGGACAGCAAAAGAGACTGGAAACACCATATATTTT. This sequence encodes CASSHLFSWTAKETGNTIYF.